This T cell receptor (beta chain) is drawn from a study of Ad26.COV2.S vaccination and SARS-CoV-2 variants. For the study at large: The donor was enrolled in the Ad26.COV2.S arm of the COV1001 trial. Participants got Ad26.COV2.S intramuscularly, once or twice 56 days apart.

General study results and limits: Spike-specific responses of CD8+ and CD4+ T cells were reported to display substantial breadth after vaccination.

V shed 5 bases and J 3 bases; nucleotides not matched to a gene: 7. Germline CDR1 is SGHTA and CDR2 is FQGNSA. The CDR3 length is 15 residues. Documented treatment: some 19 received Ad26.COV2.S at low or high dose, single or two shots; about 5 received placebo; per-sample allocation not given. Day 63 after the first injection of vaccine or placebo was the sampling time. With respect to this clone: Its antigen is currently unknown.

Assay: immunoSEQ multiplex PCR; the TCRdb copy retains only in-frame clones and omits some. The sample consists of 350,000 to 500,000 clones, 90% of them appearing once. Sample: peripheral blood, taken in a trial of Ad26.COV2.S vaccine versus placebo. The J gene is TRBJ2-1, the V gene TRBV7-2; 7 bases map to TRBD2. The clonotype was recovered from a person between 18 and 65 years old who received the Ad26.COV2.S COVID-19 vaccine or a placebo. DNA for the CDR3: TGTGCCAGCAGCGCAACAGCGGGAAACTACAATGAGCAGTTCTTC. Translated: CASSATAGNYNEQFF. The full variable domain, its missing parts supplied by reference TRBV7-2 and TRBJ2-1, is GAGVSQSPSNKVTEKGKDVELRCDPISGHTALYWYRQSLGQGLEFLIYFQGNSAPDKSGLPSDRFSAERTGGSVSTLTIQRTQQEDSAVYLCASSATAGNYNEQFFGPGTRLTVL.